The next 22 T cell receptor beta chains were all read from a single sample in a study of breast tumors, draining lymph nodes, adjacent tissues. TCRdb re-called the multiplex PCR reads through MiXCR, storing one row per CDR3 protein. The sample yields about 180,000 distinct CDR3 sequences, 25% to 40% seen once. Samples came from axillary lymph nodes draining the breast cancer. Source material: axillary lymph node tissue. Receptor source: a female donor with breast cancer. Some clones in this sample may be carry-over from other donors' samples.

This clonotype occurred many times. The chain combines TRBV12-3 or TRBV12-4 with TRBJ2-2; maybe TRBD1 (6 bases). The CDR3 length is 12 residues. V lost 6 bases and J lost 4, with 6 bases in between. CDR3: CASRQGTGELFF. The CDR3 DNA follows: TGTGCCAGCAGACAGGGCACCGGGGAGCTGTTTTTT.

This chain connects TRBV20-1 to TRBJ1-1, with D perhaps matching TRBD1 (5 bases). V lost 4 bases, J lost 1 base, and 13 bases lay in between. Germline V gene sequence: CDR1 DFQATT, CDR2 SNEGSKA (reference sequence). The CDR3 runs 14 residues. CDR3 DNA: TGCAGTGCTAAACTTCTAACAGGGAACACTGAAGCTTTCTTT. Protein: CSAKLLTGNTEAFF.

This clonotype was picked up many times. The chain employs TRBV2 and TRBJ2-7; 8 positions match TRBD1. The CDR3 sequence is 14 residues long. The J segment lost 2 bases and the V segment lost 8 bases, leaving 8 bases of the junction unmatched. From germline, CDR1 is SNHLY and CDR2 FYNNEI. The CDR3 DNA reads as TGTGCCAGCGTAGGGACAGGCCCGACCTACGAGCAGTACTTC. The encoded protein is CASVGTGPTYEQYF.

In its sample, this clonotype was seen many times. The CDR3 protein is CASSDQPRGDTQYF. The CDR3 coding sequence is TGTGCCAGCAGTGACCAGCCGAGGGGAGATACGCAGTATTTT. This chain connects TRBV25-1 to TRBJ2-3; tentatively, D is TRBD1 or TRBD2 (5 bases each). Germline loops: CDR1 MGHDK, CDR2 SYGVNS. The CDR3 runs 14 residues. Trimming removed 3 bases at V and 5 bases at J, with 12 bases between. Filled out from reference TRBV25-1 and TRBJ2-3, the complete variable domain reads EADIYQTPRYLVIGTGKKITLECSQTMGHDKMYWYQQDPGMELHLIHYSYGVNSTEKGDLSSESTVSRIRTEHFPLTLESARPSHTSQYLCASSDQPRGDTQYFGPGTRLTVL.

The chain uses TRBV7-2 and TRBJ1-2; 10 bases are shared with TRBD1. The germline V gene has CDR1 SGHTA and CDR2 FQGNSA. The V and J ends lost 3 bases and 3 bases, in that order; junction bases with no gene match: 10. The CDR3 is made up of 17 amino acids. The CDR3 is CASSFYTGTGVDYGYTF. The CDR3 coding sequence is TGTGCCAGCAGCTTCTATACCGGGACAGGGGTCGACTATGGCTACACCTTC.

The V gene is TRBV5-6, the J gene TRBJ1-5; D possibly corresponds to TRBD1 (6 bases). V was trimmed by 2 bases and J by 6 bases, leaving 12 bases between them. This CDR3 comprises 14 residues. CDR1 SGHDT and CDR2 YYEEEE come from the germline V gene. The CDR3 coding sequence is TGTGCCAGCAGCTTCTCAGGGGTAGGTCAGCCCCAGCATTTT. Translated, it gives CASSFSGVGQPQHF.

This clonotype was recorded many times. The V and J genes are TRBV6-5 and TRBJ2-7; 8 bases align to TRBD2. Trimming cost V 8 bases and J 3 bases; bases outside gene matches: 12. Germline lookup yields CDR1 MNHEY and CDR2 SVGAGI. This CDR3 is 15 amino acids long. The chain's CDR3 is CASGVASGGFYEQYF. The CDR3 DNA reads TGTGCCAGCGGCGTCGCGAGCGGGGGTTTCTACGAGCAGTACTTC.

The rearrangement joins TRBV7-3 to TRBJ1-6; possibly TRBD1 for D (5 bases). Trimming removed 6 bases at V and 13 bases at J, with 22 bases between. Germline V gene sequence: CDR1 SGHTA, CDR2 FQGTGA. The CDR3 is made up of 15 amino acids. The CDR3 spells CASSQVGGSNQPLHF. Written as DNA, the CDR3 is TGTGCCAGCAGTCAAGTCGGGGGTAGCAATCAGCCCCTCCACTTT.

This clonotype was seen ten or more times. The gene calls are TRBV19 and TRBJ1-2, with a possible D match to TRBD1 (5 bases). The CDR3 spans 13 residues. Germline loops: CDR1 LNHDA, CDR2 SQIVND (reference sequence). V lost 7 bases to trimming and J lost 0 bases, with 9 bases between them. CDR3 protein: CASNPGTNYGYTF. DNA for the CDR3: TGTGCCAGTAACCCAGGGACTAACTATGGCTACACCTTC.

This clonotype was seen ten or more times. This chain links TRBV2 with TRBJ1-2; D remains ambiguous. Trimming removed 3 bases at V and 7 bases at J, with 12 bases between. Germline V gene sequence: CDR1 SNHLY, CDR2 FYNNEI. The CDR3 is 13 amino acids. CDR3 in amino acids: CASSDGPGSGYTF. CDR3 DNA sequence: TGTGCCAGCAGTGACGGGCCCGGTAGTGGCTACACCTTC.

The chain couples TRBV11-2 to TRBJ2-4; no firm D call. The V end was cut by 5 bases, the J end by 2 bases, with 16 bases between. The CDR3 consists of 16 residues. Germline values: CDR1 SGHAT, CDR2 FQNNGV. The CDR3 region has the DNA TGTGCCAGCAGCCCTAATTCCGTCACTTCCAAAAACATTCAGTACTTC. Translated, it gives CASSPNSVTSKNIQYF. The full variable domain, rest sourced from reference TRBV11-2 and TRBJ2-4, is EAGVAQSPRYKIIEKRQSVAFWCNPISGHATLYWYQQILGQGPKLLIQFQNNGVVDDSQLPKDRFSAERLKGVDSTLKIQPAKLEDSAVYLCASSPNSVTSKNIQYFGAGTRLSVL.

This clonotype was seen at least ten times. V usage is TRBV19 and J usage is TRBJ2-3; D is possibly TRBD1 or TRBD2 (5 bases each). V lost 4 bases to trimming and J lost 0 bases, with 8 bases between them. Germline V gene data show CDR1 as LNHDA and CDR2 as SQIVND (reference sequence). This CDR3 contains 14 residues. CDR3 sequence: CASSRGGSTDTQYF. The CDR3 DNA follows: TGTGCCAGTAGTAGGGGCGGGAGCACAGATACGCAGTATTTT.

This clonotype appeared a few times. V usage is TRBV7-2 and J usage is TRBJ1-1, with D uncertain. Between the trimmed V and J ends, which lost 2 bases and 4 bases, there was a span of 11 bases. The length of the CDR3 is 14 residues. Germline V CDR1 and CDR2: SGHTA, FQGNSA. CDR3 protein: CASSLPGWGTEAFF. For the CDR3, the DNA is TGTGCCAGCAGCTTACCAGGCTGGGGCACTGAAGCTTTCTTT.

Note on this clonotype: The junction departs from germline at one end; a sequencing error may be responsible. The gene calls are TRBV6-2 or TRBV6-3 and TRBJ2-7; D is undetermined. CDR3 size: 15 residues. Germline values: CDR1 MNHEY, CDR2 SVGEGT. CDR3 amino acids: CASSHSLEIGDEQYF. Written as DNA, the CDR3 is TGTGCCAGCAGTCACTCGCTCGAAATTGGCGACGAGCAGTACTTC.

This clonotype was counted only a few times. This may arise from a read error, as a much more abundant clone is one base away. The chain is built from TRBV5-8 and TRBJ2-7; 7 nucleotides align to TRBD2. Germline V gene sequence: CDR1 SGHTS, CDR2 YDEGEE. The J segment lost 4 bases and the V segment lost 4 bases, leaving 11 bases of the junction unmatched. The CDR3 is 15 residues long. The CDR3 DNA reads TGTGCCAGCAGCCCGCTAGCGGCAGTTCTATACGAGCAGTACTTC. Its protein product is CASSPLAAVLYEQYF.

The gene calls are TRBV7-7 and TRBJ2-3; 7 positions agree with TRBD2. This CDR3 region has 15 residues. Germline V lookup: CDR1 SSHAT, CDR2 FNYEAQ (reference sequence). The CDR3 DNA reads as TGTGCTAGCGGCCGCGGGACTACCTATACAGATACGCAGTATTTT. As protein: CASGRGTTYTDTQYF.

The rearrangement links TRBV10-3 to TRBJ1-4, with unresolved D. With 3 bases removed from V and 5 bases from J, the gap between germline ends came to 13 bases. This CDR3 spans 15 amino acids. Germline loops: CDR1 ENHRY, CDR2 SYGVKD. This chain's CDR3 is CAISDRRANNEKLFF. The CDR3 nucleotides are TGTGCCATCAGTGATCGTCGGGCCAACAATGAAAAACTGTTTTTT.

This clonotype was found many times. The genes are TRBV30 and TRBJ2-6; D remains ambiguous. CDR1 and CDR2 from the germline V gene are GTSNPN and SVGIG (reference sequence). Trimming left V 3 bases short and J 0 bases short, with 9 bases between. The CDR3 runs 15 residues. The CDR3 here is CAWRDVNSGANVLTF. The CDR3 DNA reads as TGTGCCTGGAGAGACGTCAACTCTGGGGCCAACGTCCTGACTTTC.

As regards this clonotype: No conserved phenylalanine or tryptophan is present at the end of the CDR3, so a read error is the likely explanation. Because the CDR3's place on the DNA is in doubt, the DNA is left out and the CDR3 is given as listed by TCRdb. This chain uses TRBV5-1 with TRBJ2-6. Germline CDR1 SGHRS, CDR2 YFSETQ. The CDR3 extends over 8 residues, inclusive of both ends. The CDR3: CASSFRET.

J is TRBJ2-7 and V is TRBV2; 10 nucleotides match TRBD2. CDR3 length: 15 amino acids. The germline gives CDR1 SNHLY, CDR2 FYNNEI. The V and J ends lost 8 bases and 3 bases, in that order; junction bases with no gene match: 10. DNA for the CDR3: TGTGCCAGCTCAACCGGAACTAGCGGGATCTACGAGCAGTACTTC. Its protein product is CASSTGTSGIYEQYF.

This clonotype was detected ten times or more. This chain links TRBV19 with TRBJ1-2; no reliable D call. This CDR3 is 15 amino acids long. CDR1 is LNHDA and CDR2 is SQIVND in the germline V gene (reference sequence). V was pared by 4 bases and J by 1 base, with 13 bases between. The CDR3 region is CASSTSGLYNYGYTF. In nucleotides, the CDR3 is TGTGCCAGTAGTACTTCCGGACTGTATAACTATGGCTACACCTTC.

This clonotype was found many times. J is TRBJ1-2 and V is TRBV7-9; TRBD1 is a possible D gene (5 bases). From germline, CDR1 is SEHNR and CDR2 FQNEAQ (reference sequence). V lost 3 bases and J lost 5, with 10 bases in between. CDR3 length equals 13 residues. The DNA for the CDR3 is TGTGCCAGCAGCTTGTGGGGGGGTTATGGCTACACCTTC. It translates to CASSLWGGYGYTF.